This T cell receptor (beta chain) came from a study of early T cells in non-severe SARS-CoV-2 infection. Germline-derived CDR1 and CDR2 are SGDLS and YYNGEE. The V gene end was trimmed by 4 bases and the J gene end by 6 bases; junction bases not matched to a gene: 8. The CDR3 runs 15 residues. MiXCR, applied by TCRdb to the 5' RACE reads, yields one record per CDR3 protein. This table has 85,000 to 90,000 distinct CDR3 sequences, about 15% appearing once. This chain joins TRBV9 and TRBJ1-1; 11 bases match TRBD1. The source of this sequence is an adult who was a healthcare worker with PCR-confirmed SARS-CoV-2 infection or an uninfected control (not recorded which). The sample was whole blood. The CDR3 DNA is TGTGCCAGCAGCCCCGAGGACAGGGGGCTAGCTGAAGCTTTCTTT. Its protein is CASSPEDRGLAEAFF.